The entry that follows covers one T cell receptor beta chain sequence. Antigen unknown. Healthy bone marrow donors made up the donor group. The study ran its PCR with 60 Vbeta and 13 Jbeta primers. The method was immunoSEQ multiplex PCR; TCRdb's version includes in-frame clones alone and lacks a portion of them. The sample lists 150,000 to 200,000 clones; 76% were seen once. This CDR3 contains 16 residues. The germline gives CDR1 SGHRS, CDR2 YFSETQ. After removal of 4 bases from V and 3 bases from J, the junction contained 5 bases not matched to a gene. The sample is drawn from a study of cytomegalovirus exposure and HLA in healthy donors. Study at large: The roughly 100 million unique TCR beta sequences, from approximately 170 million T cells, were found by an earlier analysis.

Overall study findings and caveats: The study put under 200 TCR beta chains on its list as cytomegalovirus-associated. In vitro experiments confirmed that three CMV-associated chains were specific for CMV antigens.

The receptor comes from a male donor in good health and CMV-seronegative. The specimen was PBMCs. V usage is TRBV5-1 and J usage is TRBJ1-4, with 11 bases aligning to TRBD1. CDR3: CASSPGQGASNEKLFF. In DNA, the CDR3 is TGCGCCAGCAGCCCTGGACAGGGGGCTTCTAATGAAAAACTGTTTTTT.